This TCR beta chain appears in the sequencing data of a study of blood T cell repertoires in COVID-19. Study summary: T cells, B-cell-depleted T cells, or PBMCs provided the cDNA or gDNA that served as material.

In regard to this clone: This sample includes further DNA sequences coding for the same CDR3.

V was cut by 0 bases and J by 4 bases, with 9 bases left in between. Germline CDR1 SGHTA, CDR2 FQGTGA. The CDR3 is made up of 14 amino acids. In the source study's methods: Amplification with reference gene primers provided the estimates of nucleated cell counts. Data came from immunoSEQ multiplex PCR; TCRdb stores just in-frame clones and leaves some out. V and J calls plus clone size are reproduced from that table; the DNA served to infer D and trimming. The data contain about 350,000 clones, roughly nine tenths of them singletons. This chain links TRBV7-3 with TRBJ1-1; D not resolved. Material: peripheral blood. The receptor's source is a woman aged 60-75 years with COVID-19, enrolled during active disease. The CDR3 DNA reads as TGTGCCAGCAGCTTAACGGGGAGGGTCACTGAAGCTTTCTTT. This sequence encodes CASSLTGRVTEAFF.